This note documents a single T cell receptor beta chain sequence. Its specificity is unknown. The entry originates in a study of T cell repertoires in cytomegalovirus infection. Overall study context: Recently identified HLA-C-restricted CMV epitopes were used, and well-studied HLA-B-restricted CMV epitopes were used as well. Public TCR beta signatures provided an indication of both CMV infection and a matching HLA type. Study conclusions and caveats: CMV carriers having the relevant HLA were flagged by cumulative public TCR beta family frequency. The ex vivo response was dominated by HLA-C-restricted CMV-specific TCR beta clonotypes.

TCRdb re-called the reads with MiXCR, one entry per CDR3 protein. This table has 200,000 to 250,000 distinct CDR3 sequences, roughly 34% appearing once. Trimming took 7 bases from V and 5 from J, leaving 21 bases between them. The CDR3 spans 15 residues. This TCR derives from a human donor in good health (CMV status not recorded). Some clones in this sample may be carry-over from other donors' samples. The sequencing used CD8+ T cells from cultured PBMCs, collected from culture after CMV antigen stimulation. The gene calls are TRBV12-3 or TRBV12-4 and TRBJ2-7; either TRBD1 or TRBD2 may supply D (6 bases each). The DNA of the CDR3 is TGTGCCAGCACCCCCTCGGAGGGGGTATGGGACGAGCAGTACTTC. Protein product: CASTPSEGVWDEQYF.